This T cell receptor beta chain originates from a study of T-cell memory formation after mild COVID-19 (dated by TCRdb to about 2021). Concerning the study at large: TCR sequence clusters from the two donors were largely donor specific. The cohort comprised two young, previously healthy adult volunteers, one female and one male. In a couple of donors, T-cell clones that expanded and contracted after mild COVID-19 were tracked by sequencing TCRalpha and TCRbeta repertoires over time.

Sequenced on an Illumina NovaSeq 6000. TCRalpha and TCRbeta cDNA libraries were built by 5'RACE with constant-segment primers, adding sample barcodes and unique molecular identifiers. RNA was extracted from every sample with Trizol reagent. Amplification of the libraries took two PCR steps, and the second step added a second sample barcode plus Illumina TruSeq adapters. Sequencing of the libraries was done on an Illumina NovaSeq, producing 2 x 150 bp paired-end reads. Regarding the original processing steps: The reads were demultiplexed and collapsed into UMI-guided consensus sequences using migec v1.2.7. With mixcr v2.1.11, UMI consensuses were aligned to TRA and TRB V and J templates and assembled into clonotypes. A clonotype was counted as expanded or contracted only when both edgeR and NoisET called the clonotype significant, with the noise models trained on biological replicates. For edgeR calls, the thresholds were a false discovery rate-adjusted p below 0.01 and a log2 fold-change of 1. As an exploratory analysis of dynamics, max-normalized trajectories of the 1000 most abundant clonotypes were examined by PCA with hierarchical clustering. Separately sequenced CD4+ and CD8+ repertoires were used to assign a CD4 or CD8 phenotype to each responding clone. The raw public reads went through TCRdb reprocessing: fastp at Q25, MiXCR clone calling, in-frame beta chains kept. CDR3 protein sequences are deduplicated, and each keeps its most common genes and DNA. The V and J calls shown here were made by TCRdb, not taken from the authors' results. This sample holds roughly 550,000 distinct CDR3 sequences; approximately 20% were observed only once. Of the sample, approximately 12% falls within the top ten clones.

PBMCs were isolated by Ficoll-Paque density gradient centrifugation. The CDR3 numbers 17 residues from cysteine through phenylalanine. This entry keeps only the CDR3 DNA: 51 bases, framed from base 1. Reading the germline V gene gives CDR1 KGHDR and CDR2 SFDVKD. At the junction V is shortened by 4 bases and J by 4 bases, with 20 bases in between. This clonotype was seen more than once but under ten times. Its recognized antigen is unknown. It has no much larger one-base neighbor in the sample; base qualities were not kept. Overall results and qualifications from the work: Contracting CD4+ clones were found mainly in CM and EM memory subsets, while CD8+ clones were enriched in EMRA. SARS-CoV-2 specificity was not confirmed for the second-wave clones peaking on day 37. Some responding clones were found in pre-infection memory, which suggests that pre-existing cross-reactive memory T cells took part in the SARS-CoV-2 response. Clones that contracted from day 15 to 85 showed balanced CD4/CD8 phenotypes, whereas a second wave of clones that expanded from day 15 to 37 leaned towards CD4+. Only a couple of mild cases were covered in the study, and larger cohorts including severe cases with pre-infection samples were considered necessary.

This clonotype was sampled from an adult woman who had mild COVID-19 (a few samples of this study predate the infection). The sample titles of this study are shuffled in the database, so cell type and time point are left out; the donor was told from shared clones. Material: PBMCs or a T cell subset sorted from them (not recorded which). Recombination linked TRBV24-1 to TRBJ2-3; the D segment could be TRBD2, given 5 matching bases. The nucleotide sequence is TGTGCCACCAGTGACCTAGGACGGAGACCCGGGGCAGATACGCAGTATTTT. Its protein product is CATSDLGRRPGADTQYF.